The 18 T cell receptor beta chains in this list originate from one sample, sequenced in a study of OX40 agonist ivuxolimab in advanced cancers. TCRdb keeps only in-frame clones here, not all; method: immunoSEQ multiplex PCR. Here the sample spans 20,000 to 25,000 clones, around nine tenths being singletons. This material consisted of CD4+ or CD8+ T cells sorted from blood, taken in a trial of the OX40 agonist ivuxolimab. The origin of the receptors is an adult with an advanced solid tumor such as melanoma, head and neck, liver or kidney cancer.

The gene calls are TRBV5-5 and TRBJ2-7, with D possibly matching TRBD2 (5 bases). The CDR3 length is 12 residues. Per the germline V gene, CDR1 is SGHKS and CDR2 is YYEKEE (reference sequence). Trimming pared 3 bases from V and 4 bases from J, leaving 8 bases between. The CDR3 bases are TGTGCCAGCAGCTCGGAGGTTTACGAGCAGTACTTC. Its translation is CASSSEVYEQYF.

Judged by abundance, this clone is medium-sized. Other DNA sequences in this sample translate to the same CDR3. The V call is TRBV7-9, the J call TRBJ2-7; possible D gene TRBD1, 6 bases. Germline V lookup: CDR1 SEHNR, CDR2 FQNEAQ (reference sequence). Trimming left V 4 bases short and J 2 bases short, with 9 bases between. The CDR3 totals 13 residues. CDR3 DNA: TGTGCCAGCAGCTCCTGGACAGCCTACGAGCAGTACTTC. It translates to CASSSWTAYEQYF. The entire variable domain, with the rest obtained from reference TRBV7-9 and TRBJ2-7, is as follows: DTGVSQNPRHKITKRGQNVTFRCDPISEHNRLYWYRQTLGQGPEFLTYFQNEAQLEKSRLLSDRFSAERPKGSFSTLEIQRTEQGDSAMYLCASSSWTAYEQYFGPGTRLTVT.

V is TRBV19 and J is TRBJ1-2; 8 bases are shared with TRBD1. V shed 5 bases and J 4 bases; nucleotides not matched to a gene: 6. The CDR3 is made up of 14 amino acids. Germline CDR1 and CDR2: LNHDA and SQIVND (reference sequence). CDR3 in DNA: TGTGCCAGTAGTCTGACAGGGGCGTTCTATGGCTACACCTTC. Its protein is CASSLTGAFYGYTF.

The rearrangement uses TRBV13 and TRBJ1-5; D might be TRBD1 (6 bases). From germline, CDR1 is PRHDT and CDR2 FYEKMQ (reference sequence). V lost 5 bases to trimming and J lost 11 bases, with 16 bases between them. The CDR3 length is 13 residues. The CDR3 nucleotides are TGTGCCAGCAGCCGAGGGGGGCTCGCGGCCCAGCATTTT. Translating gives CASSRGGLAAQHF.

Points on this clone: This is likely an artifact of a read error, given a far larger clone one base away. CDR3 bases: TGTGCCAGCAGCTTTGGTGAGGGCCCGGAGACCCAGTCCTTC. Amino acids: CASSFGEGPETQSF. This chain connects TRBV5-5 to TRBJ2-3; perhaps TRBD2 as D (5 bases). The CDR3 covers 14 residues. CDR1 and CDR2 from the germline V gene are SGHKS and YYEKEE (reference sequence).

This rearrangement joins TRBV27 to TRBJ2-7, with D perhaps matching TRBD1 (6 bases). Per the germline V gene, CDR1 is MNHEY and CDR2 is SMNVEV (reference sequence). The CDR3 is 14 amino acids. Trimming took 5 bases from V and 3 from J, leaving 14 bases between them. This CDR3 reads CASSPRTDNYEQYF. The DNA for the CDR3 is TGTGCCAGCAGTCCACGGACAGACAACTACGAGCAGTACTTC.

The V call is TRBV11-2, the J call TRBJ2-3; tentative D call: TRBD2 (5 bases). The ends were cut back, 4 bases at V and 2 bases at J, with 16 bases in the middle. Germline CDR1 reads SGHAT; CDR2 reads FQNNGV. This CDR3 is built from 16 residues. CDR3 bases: TGTGCCAGCAGCTCAACCCCGGGAACTAACACAGATACGCAGTATTTT. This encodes CASSSTPGTNTDTQYF.

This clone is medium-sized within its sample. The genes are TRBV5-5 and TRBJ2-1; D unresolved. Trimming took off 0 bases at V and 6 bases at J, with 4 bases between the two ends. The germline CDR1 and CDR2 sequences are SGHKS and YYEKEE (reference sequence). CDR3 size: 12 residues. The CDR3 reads CASSLGGNEQFF. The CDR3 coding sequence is TGTGCCAGCAGCTTGGGGGGCAATGAGCAGTTCTTC.

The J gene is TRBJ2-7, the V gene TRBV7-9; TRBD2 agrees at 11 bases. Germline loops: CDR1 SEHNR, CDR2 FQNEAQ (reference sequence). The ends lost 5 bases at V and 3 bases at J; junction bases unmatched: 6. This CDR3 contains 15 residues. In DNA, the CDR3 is TGTGCCAGCAGCCGTCCGACTAGCGGGAACTACGAGCAGTACTTC. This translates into CASSRPTSGNYEQYF.

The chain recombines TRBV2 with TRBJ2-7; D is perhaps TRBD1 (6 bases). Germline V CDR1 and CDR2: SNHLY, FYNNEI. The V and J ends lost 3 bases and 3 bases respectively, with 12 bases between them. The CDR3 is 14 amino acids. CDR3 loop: CASSDTDRIYEQYF. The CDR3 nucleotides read TGTGCCAGCAGTGATACGGACAGAATCTACGAGCAGTACTTC.

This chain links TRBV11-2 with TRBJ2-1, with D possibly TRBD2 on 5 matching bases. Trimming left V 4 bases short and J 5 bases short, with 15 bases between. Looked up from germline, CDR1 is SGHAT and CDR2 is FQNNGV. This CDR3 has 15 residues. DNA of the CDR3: TGTGCCAGCAGCTCAAATGATAGCGTAAACAATGAGCAGTTCTTC. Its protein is CASSSNDSVNNEQFF.

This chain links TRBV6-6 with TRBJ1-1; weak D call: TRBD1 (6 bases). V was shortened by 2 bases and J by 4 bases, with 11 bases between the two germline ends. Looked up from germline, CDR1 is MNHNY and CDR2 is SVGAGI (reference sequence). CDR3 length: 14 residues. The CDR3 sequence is CASSYEARGTEAFF. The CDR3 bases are TGTGCCAGCAGTTACGAGGCCAGGGGCACTGAAGCTTTCTTT.

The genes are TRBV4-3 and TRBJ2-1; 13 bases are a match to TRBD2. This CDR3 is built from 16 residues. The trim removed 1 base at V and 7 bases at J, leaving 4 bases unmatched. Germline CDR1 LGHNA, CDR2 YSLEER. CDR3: CASSQGTSGSGNEQFF. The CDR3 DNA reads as TGCGCCAGCAGCCAAGGGACTAGCGGGAGCGGTAATGAGCAGTTCTTC.

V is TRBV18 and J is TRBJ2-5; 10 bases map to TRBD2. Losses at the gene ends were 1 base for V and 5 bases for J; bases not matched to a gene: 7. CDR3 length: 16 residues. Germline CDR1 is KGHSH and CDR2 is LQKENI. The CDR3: CASSPRLAGAGETQYF. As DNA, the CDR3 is TGTGCCAGCTCACCACGGCTAGCGGGAGCGGGTGAGACCCAGTACTTC.

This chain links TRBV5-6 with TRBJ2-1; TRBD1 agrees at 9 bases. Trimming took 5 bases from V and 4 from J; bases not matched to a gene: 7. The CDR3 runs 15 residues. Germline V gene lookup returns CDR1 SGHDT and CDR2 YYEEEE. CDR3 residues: CASSYLGTGYNEQFF. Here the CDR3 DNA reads TGTGCCAGCAGTTACCTCGGGACAGGGTACAATGAGCAGTTCTTC. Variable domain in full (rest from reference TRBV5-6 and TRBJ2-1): DAGVTQSPTHLIKTRGQQVTLRCSPKSGHDTVSWYQQALGQGPQFIFQYYEEEERQRGNFPDRFSGHQFPNYSSELNVNALLLGDSALYLCASSYLGTGYNEQFFGPGTRLTVL.

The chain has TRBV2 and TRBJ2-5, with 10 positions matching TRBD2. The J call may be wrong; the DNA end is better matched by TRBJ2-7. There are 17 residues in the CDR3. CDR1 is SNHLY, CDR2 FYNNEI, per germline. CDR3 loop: CASSEKGLALGGCEQYF. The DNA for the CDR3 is TGTGCCAGCAGTGAAAAGGGACTAGCGCTAGGGGGGTGCGAGCAGTACTTC.

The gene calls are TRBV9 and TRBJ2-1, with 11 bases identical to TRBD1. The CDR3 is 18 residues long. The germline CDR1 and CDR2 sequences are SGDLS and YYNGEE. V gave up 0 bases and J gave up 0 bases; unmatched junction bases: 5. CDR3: CASSVDGTGGFSYNEQFF. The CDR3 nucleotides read TGTGCCAGCAGCGTAGATGGGACAGGGGGGTTCTCCTACAATGAGCAGTTCTTC. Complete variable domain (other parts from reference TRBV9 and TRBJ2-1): DSGVTQTPKHLITATGQRVTLRCSPRSGDLSVYWYQQSLDQGLQFLIQYYNGEERAKGNILERFSAQQFPDLHSELNLSSLELGDSALYFCASSVDGTGGFSYNEQFFGPGTRLTVL.

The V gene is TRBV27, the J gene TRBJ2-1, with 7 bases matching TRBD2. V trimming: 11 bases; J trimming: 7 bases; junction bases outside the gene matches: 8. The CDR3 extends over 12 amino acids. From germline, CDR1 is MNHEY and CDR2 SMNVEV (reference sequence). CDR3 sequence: CAARTGGNEQFF. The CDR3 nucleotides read TGTGCCGCAAGGACGGGAGGAAATGAGCAGTTCTTC.